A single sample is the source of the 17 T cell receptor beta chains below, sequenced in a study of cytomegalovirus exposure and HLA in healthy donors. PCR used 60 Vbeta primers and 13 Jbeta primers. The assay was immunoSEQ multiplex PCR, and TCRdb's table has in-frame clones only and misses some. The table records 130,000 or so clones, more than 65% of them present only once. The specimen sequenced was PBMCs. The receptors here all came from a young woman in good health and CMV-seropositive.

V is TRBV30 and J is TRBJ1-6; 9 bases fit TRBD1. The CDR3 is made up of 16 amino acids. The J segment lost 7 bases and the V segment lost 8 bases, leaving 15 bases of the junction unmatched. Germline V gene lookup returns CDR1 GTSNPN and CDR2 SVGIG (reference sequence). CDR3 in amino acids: CARSSAGTGSNSPLHF. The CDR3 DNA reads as TGTGCCCGTTCGAGCGCAGGGACAGGGTCGAATTCACCCCTCCACTTT. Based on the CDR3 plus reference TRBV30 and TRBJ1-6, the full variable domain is SQTIHQWPATLVQPVGSPLSLECTVEGTSNPNLYWYRQAAGRGLQLLFYSVGIGQISSEVPQNLSASRPQDRQFILSSKKLLLSDSGFYLCARSSAGTGSNSPLHFGNGTRLTVT.

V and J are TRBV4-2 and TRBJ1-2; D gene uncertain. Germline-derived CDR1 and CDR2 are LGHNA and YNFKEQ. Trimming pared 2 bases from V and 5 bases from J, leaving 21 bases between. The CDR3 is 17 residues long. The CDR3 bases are TGTGCCAGCAGCCAAATCCTACAGCCCTCAATTCTGTATGGCTACACCTTC. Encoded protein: CASSQILQPSILYGYTF.

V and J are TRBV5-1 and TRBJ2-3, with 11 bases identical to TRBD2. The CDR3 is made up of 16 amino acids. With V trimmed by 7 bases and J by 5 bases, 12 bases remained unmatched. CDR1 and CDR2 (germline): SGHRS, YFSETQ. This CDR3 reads CASLPLAGGRGDTQYF. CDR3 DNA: TGCGCCAGCCTGCCGCTAGCGGGGGGCCGGGGAGATACGCAGTATTTT. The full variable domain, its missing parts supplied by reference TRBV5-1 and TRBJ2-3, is KAGVTQTPRYLIKTRGQQVTLSCSPISGHRSVSWYQQTPGQGLQFLFEYFSETQRNKGNFPGRFSGRQFSNSRSEMNVSTLELGDSALYLCASLPLAGGRGDTQYFGPGTRLTVL.

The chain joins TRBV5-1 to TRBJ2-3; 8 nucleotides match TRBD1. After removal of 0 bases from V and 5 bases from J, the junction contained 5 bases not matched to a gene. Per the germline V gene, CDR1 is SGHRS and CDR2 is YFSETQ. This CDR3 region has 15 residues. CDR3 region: CASSLARGLEDTQYF. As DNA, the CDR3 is TGCGCCAGCAGCTTGGCCAGGGGGCTGGAAGATACGCAGTATTTT.

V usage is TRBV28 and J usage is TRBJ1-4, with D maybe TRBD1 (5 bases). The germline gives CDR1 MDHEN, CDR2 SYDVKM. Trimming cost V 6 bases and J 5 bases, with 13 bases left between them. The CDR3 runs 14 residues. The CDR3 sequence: CASSSQQDNEKLFF. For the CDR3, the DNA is TGTGCCAGCAGCTCCCAACAGGACAATGAAAAACTGTTTTTT. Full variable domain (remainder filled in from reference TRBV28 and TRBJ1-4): DVKVTQSSRYLVKRTGEKVFLECVQDMDHENMFWYRQDPGLGLRLIYFSYDVKMKEKGDIPEGYSVSREKKERFSLILESASTNQTSMYLCASSSQQDNEKLFFGSGTQLSVL.

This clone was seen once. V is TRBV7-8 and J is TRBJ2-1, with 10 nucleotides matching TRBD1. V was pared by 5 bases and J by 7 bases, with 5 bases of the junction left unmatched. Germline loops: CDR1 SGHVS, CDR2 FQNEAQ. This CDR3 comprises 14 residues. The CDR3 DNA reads TGTGCCAGCAGCACGAGGACAGGGGGGAATGAGCAGTTCTTC. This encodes CASSTRTGGNEQFF.

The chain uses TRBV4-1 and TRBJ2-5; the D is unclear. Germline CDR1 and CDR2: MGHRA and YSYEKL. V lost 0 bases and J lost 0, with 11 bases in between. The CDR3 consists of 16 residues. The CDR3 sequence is CASSQDPTSYQETQYF. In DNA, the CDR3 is TGCGCCAGCAGCCAAGACCCGACATCGTACCAAGAGACCCAGTACTTC.

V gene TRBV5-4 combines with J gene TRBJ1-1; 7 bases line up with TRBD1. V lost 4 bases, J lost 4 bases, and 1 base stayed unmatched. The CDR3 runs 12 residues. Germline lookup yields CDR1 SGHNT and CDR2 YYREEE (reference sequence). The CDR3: CASSRGLTEAFF. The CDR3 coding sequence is TGTGCCAGCAGCAGGGGGCTCACTGAAGCTTTCTTT.

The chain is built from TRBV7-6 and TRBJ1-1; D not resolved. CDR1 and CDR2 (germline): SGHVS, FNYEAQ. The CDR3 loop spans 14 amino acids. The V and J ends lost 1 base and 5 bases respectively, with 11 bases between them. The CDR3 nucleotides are TGTGCCAGCAGCTTAGGGGCAGAAGGAACTGAAGCTTTCTTT. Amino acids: CASSLGAEGTEAFF.

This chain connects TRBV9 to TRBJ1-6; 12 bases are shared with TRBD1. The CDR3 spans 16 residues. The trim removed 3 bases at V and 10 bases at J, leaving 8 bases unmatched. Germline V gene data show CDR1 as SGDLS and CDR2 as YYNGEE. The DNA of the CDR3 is TGTGCCAGCAGCGGGGGACAGGGGGCGGTTAGGTCACCCCTCCACTTT. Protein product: CASSGGQGAVRSPLHF.

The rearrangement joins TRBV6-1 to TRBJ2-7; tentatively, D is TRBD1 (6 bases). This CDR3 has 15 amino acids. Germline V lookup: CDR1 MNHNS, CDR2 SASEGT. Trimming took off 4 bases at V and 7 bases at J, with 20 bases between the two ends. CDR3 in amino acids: CASSGPGASLLEQYF. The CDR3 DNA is TGTGCCAGCAGTGGCCCAGGGGCTTCGCTTTTAGAGCAGTACTTC.

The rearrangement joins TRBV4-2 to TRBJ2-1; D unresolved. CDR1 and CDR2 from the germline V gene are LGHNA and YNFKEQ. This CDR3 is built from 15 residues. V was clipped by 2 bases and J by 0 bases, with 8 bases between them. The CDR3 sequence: CASSQSLSSYNEQFF. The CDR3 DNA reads TGTGCCAGCAGCCAAAGCTTGAGCTCCTACAATGAGCAGTTCTTC.

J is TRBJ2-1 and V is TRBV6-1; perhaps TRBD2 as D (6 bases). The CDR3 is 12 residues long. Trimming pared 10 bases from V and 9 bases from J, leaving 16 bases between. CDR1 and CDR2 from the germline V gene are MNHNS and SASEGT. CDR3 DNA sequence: TGTGCCACCAGCCGGGGGTCTGCTGAGCAGTTCTTC. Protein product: CATSRGSAEQFF.

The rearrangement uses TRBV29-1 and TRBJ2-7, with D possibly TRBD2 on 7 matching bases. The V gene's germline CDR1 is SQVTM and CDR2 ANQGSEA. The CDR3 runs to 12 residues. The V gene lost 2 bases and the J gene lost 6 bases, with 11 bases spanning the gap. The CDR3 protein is CSVEWGGGEQYF. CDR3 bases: TGCAGCGTTGAATGGGGGGGCGGCGAGCAGTACTTC.

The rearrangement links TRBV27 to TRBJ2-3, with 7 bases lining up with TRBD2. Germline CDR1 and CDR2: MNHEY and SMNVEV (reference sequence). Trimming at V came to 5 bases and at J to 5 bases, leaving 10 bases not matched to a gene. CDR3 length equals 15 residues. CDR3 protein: CASSSSREGLDTQYF. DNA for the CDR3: TGTGCCAGCAGTAGCAGCAGGGAGGGTTTAGATACGCAGTATTTT.

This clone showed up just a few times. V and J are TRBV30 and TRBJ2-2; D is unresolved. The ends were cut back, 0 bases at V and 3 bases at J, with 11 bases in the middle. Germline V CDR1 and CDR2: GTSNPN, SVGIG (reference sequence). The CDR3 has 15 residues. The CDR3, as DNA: TGTGCCTGGAGTGTTTTAGGTCTAGACACCGGGGAGCTGTTTTTT. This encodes CAWSVLGLDTGELFF.

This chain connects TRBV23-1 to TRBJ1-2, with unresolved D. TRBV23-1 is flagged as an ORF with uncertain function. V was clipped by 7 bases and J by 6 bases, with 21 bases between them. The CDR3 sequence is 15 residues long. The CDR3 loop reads CASNELLPSDNGYTF. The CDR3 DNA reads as TGCGCCAGCAACGAGTTACTCCCGAGCGATAATGGCTACACCTTC.